The 14 T cell receptor beta chains below all came from one sample that was sequenced in a study of shared clonotypes between healthy human individuals. The data were produced by immunoSEQ multiplex PCR, yet TCRdb's version contains in-frame clones alone and is incomplete. The profile shows more than 2 million clones, about 95% of them singletons. CD45RO-negative, CCR7-positively selected cells formed the naive CD8 fraction, excluding terminally differentiated effector memory CD45RA+ cells. Input material: naive CD8+ T cells sorted from blood. These receptors were taken from a man aged 18 to 30 in good health.

The rearrangement uses TRBV28 and TRBJ2-2; D gene ambiguous. Germline values: CDR1 MDHEN, CDR2 SYDVKM. The CDR3 contains 12 residues. Trimming took off 4 bases at V and 8 bases at J, with 8 bases between the two ends. CDR3 in DNA: TGTGCCAGCAGTTCCCCCTTGGGGGAGCTGTTTTTT. This codes for CASSSPLGELFF.

The gene calls are TRBV9 and TRBJ2-1, with no clear D. Germline-derived CDR1 and CDR2 are SGDLS and YYNGEE. CDR3 length: 13 amino acids. The germline V and J ends were trimmed by 3 bases and 3 bases, with 7 bases remaining between them. Here the CDR3 reads CASSGPFYNEQFF. DNA for the CDR3: TGTGCCAGCAGCGGACCTTTCTACAATGAGCAGTTCTTC. Full variable domain (rest looked up from reference TRBV9 and TRBJ2-1): DSGVTQTPKHLITATGQRVTLRCSPRSGDLSVYWYQQSLDQGLQFLIQYYNGEERAKGNILERFSAQQFPDLHSELNLSSLELGDSALYFCASSGPFYNEQFFGPGTRLTVL.

The chain has TRBV5-5 and TRBJ1-5; TRBD1 is a possible D gene (5 bases). The CDR3 has 14 amino acids. Trimming took 4 bases from V and 8 from J, leaving 16 bases between them. Germline V gene sequence: CDR1 SGHKS, CDR2 YYEKEE (reference sequence). The CDR3 region is CASSPGLTREPQHF. In DNA, the CDR3 is TGTGCCAGCAGCCCGGGACTCACTAGGGAGCCCCAGCATTTT.

The rearrangement joins TRBV7-9 to TRBJ2-1; TRBD1 might be the D (6 bases). V was cut by 4 bases and J by 0 bases, with 16 bases left in between. The CDR3 has 17 amino acids. From germline, CDR1 is SEHNR and CDR2 FQNEAQ (reference sequence). The CDR3 loop is CASSYPRGSNSYNEQFF. DNA of the CDR3: TGTGCCAGCAGCTATCCTAGGGGGTCTAACTCCTACAATGAGCAGTTCTTC.

As concerns this clone: This CDR3 is also generated by other DNA sequences in the sample. J is TRBJ1-5 and V is TRBV5-6; D is possibly TRBD1 (6 bases). V shed 2 bases and J shed 4 bases, with 10 bases lying between them. Germline CDR1 SGHDT, CDR2 YYEEEE. The CDR3 is made up of 14 amino acids. In DNA form, the CDR3 reads TGTGCCAGCAGCTTTGGCACAGGGAATCAGCCCCAGCATTTT. This gives the protein CASSFGTGNQPQHF. Combining the CDR3 with reference TRBV5-6 and TRBJ1-5 gives the whole variable domain DAGVTQSPTHLIKTRGQQVTLRCSPKSGHDTVSWYQQALGQGPQFIFQYYEEEERQRGNFPDRFSGHQFPNYSSELNVNALLLGDSALYLCASSFGTGNQPQHFGDGTRLSIL.

This chain joins TRBV10-2 and TRBJ1-1, with TRBD1 matching 8 bases. Germline V lookup: CDR1 WSHSY, CDR2 SAAADI. The CDR3 spans 15 residues. V shed 7 bases and J 4 bases; nucleotides not matched to a gene: 11. The CDR3 is CASIPQGAVFTEAFF. The CDR3 coding sequence is TGCGCCAGCATCCCCCAGGGGGCGGTATTCACTGAAGCTTTCTTT.

This sequence joins TRBV6-1 and TRBJ1-3; D remains unclear. With 5 bases removed from V and 1 base from J, the gap between germline ends came to 3 bases. Germline lookup yields CDR1 MNHNS and CDR2 SASEGT. This CDR3 has 12 residues. CDR3 DNA sequence: TGTGCCAGCAGTCAGTCTGGAAACACCATATATTTT. It encodes CASSQSGNTIYF.

This rearrangement joins TRBV7-9 to TRBJ2-4; TRBD2 aligns across 10 bases. From germline, CDR1 is SEHNR and CDR2 FQNEAQ (reference sequence). After removal of 4 bases from V and 2 bases from J, the junction contained 8 bases not matched to a gene. The CDR3 runs 17 residues. CDR3 amino acids: CASSWTSGGQPKNIQYF. CDR3 coding DNA: TGTGCCAGCAGCTGGACTAGCGGCGGGCAACCCAAAAACATTCAGTACTTC.

This rearrangement joins TRBV11-1 to TRBJ2-7, with 8 bases fitting TRBD1. With V trimmed by 5 bases and J by 4 bases, 7 bases remained unmatched. CDR1 SGHAT and CDR2 FQDESV come from the germline V gene (reference sequence). The CDR3 consists of 14 residues. CDR3 sequence reads: CASSIGQGPYEQYF. In nucleotides, the CDR3 is TGTGCCAGCAGCATAGGACAGGGACCTTACGAGCAGTACTTC.

The chain carries TRBV19 and TRBJ2-7, with 10 bases aligning to TRBD2. The germline V gene has CDR1 LNHDA and CDR2 SQIVND (reference sequence). V shed 0 bases, J shed 2 bases, and the junction held 1 base outside the gene matches. The CDR3 has 15 residues. The CDR3 nucleotides are TGTGCCAGTAGTATAGAACTAGCGGGACCCTACGAGCAGTACTTC. It codes for CASSIELAGPYEQYF.

The rearrangement uses TRBV7-2 and TRBJ1-4; TRBD1 agrees at 8 bases. Germline V gene data show CDR1 as SGHTA and CDR2 as FQGNSA. This CDR3 has 13 residues. J gave up 8 bases and V 5 bases, and 4 bases lay outside the gene matches. CDR3 DNA sequence: TGTGCCAGCAGCCAGGACAGGGCGGAAAAACTGTTTTTT. Its translation: CASSQDRAEKLFF.

The genes are TRBV19 and TRBJ1-1; tentative D call: TRBD1 (5 bases). The CDR3 consists of 15 residues. V was shortened by 6 bases and J by 3 bases, with 17 bases between the two germline ends. CDR1 and CDR2 (germline): LNHDA, SQIVND (reference sequence). In nucleotides, the CDR3 is TGTGCCAGTAGCCTCCTGGGGCATATCGACACTGAAGCTTTCTTT. Its translation: CASSLLGHIDTEAFF.

V and J are TRBV4-1 and TRBJ1-2; D uncertain. Deletions cut 1 base from V and 6 bases from J, with 15 bases between. Looked up from germline, CDR1 is MGHRA and CDR2 is YSYEKL. This CDR3 comprises 15 residues. CDR3 nucleotide sequence: TGCGCCAGCAGCCAAGTGAAGGGCAGCAAACATGGCTACACCTTC. Its protein product is CASSQVKGSKHGYTF.

The chain is built from TRBV7-9 and TRBJ2-1; TRBD2 agrees at 7 bases. Germline values: CDR1 SEHNR, CDR2 FQNEAQ (reference sequence). The J segment lost 0 bases and the V segment lost 5 bases, leaving 7 bases of the junction unmatched. The CDR3 is 16 amino acids. CDR3 in amino acids: CASSPPRGSSYNEQFF. CDR3 nucleotide sequence: TGTGCCAGCAGCCCCCCCCGCGGGAGCTCCTACAATGAGCAGTTCTTC.